The table lists the clone carrying this TCR beta chain with a few counts. Its target is unknown. The source of the sample is a study of beta chain features in type 1 diabetes. Study-level information: All samples together contributed about 100,000,000 sorted cells for examination. Study-level points and caveats: Insertions at VDJ junctions were less frequent in type 1 diabetes patients. These patients also deleted more nucleotides at the same junctions.

The CDR3 runs 15 residues. Germline V lookup: CDR1 SGHTA, CDR2 FQGNSA. Unmatched junction bases numbered 5, after V lost 1 base and J lost 4 bases. Isolated RNA was reverse transcribed in full, so expressed TCRB transcripts were sequenced. Data came from immunoSEQ multiplex PCR; TCRdb stores just in-frame clones and leaves some out. In the table there are about 240,000 clones, 27% of which are singletons. The TCR comes from a young man in good health. The chain recombines TRBV7-2 with TRBJ1-2, with 8 bases fitting TRBD1. Sequencing was done on a sample of central memory CD4+ T cells from blood. CDR3 protein: CASSLVQGASYGYTF. The CDR3 nucleotides are TGTGCCAGCAGCTTAGTGCAGGGGGCGAGCTATGGCTACACCTTC.